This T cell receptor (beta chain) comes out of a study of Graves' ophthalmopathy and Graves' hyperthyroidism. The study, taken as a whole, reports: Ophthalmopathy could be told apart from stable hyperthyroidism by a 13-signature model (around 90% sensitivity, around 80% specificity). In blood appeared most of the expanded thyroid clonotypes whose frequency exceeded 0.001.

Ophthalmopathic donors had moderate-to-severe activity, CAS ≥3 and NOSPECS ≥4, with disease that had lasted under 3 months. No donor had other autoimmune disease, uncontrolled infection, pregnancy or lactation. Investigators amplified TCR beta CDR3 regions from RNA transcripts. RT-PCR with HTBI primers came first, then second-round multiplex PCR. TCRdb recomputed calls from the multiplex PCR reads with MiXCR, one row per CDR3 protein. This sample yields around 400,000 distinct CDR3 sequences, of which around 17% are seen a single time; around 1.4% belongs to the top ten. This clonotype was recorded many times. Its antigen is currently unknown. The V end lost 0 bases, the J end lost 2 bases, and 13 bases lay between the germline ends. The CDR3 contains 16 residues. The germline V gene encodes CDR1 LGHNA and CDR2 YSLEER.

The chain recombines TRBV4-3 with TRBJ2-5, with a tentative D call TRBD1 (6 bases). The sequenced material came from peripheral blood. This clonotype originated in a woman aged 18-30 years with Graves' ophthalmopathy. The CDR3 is CASSQDRRGKQETQYF. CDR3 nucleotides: TGCGCCAGCAGCCAAGATCGAAGGGGGAAACAAGAGACCCAGTACTTC.